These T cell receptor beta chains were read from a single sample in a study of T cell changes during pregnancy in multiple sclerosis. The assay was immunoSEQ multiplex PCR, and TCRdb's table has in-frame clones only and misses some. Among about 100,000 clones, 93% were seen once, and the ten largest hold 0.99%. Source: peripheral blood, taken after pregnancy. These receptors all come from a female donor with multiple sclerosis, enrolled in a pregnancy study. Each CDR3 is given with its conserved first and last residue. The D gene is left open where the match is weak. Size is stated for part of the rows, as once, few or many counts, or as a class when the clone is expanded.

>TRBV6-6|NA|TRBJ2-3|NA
TGTGCCAGCAGTCACACAAATACGCAGTATTTT
CASSHTNTQYF
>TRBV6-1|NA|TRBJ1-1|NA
TGTGCCAGCAGTGACCCCTACAGGGTAGAGAGGAACACTGAAGCTTTCTTT
CASSDPYRVERNTEAFF
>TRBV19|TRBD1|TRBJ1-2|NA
TGTGCCACCTGGGACCTTTACGGAGGAACAGGGGGTTTCGGCTACACCTTC
CATWDLYGGTGGFGYTF
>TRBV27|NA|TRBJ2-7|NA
TGTGCCAGCAGTTTATCTGGTGACGCGGGGAGACAGTACTTC
CASSLSGDAGRQYF
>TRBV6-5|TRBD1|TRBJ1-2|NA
TGTGCCAGCACTCCCCGGGACAGGGCGGCATATGGCTACACCTTC
CASTPRDRAAYGYTF
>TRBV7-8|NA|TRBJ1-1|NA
TGTGCCAGCAGCTTAGAAGCTCGAGGCACTGAAGCTTTCTTT
CASSLEARGTEAFF
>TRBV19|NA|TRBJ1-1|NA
TGTGCCAGTAAGTATCGGGGGAACACTGAAGCTTTCTTT
CASKYRGNTEAFF
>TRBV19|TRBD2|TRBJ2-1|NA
TGTGCCAGTAGTACCTACGGGTCAGCGGGATTAAGGTGGAATGAGCAGTTCTTC
CASSTYGSAGLRWNEQFF
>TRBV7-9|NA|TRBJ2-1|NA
TGTGCCAGCAGCTCGAGCCATGAGCAGTTCTTC
CASSSSHEQFF
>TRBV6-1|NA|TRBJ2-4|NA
TGTGCCAGCAGTGCTAGTCGCGACAGCGCCCTAGCCAAAAACATTCAGTACTTC
CASSASRDSALAKNIQYF
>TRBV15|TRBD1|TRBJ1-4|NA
TGTGCCACCAGCGGGACAGGGATAGAGGAAAAACTGTTTTTT
CATSGTGIEEKLFF
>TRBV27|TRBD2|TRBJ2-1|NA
TGTGCCAGCAGGGGACTAGCGGGAGTTAACAATGAGCAGTTCTTC
CASRGLAGVNNEQFF
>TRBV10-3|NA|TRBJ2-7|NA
TGTGCCATCAGCCTATCAGGGAATCACGAGCAGTACTTC
CAISLSGNHEQYF
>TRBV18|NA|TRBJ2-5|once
TGTGCCAGCTCACCACCCGGCAGGGGCGGGAGAGAGACCCAGTACTTC
CASSPPGRGGRETQYF
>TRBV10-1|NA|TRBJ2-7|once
TGCGCCAGCAGTGAGTCAGGGGGTTTTGCCTACGAGCAGTACTTC
CASSESGGFAYEQYF
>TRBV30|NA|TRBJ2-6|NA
TGTGCCTGGGAGCCTTCACTAACCGCCAACGTCCTGACTTTC
CAWEPSLTANVLTF
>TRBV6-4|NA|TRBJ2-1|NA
TGTGCCAGCAGTAATTTAGGGGGAGTTGAGCAGTTCTTC
CASSNLGGVEQFF
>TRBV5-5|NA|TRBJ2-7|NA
TGTGCCAGCAGCGCCCCCCTAGGGACAAAGGGTGTGGAGTACTTC
CASSAPLGTKGVEYF
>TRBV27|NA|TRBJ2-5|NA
TGTGCCAGCAAGGGCCCGGGGGAATGGTACCAAGAGACCCAGTACTTC
CASKGPGEWYQETQYF
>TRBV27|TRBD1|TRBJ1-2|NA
TGTGCCAGCAGTCTACATAAAAGGGACAGCTTCCTACGCTATGGCTACACCTTC
CASSLHKRDSFLRYGYTF
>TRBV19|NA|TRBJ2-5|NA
TGTGCCAGTAGTCGAAGTGGGGCCCTACAAGAGACCCAGTACTTC
CASSRSGALQETQYF
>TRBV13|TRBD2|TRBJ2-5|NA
TGTGCCAGCAGCCGCGAGGCGGGAGAAGAGACCCAGTACTTC
CASSREAGEETQYF
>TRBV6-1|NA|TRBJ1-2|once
TGTGCCAGCAGTGGCCCGCGGGGTAGAAAGAACTATGGCTACACCTTC
CASSGPRGRKNYGYTF
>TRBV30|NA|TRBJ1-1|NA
TGTGCCTGGAGTGTACAGGCGGGGACTGAAGCTTTCTTT
CAWSVQAGTEAFF
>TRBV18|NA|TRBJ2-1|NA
TGTGCCAGCTCACCACTACTATCCGGGAACAGCCGCTACAATGAGCAGTTCTTC
CASSPLLSGNSRYNEQFF
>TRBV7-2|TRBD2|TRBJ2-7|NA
TGTGCCAGCAGCTTATCCCCGACTAGCTTTACCTACGAGCAGTACTTC
CASSLSPTSFTYEQYF
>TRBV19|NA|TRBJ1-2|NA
TGTGCCAGTAGTATCTCCGCAGGGCATCAAATCGGCTACACCTTC
CASSISAGHQIGYTF
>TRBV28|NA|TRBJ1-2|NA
TGTGCCAGCACGGCAGGTCGAAACTATGGCTACACCTTC
CASTAGRNYGYTF
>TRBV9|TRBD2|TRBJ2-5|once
TGTGCCAGCAGTTCGGGACTAGCGGGAGCTAAAGAGACCCAGTACTTC
CASSSGLAGAKETQYF
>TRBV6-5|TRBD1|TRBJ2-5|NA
TGTGCCAGCAGTTTCCCAGGACAGGGCCAAGAGACCCAGTACTTC
CASSFPGQGQETQYF
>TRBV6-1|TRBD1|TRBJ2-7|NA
TGTGCCAGCAGTGAACCCCCCTGGACAGGAGAGACATACGAGCAGTACTTC
CASSEPPWTGETYEQYF
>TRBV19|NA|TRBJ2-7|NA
TGTGCCAGTAGTATTGGTCGAGTACCCAACCCTTACGAGCAGTACTTC
CASSIGRVPNPYEQYF
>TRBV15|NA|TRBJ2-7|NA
TGTGCCACCAGCAGGAGGTCCGGGGGTTGTGAGCAGTACTTC
CATSRRSGGCEQYF
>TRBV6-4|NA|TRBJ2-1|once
TGTGCCAGCAGTGACGGGGCTCGGTGGGCGTTCTTC
CASSDGARWAFF
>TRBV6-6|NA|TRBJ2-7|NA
TGTGCCACCCAAAAAGGAGGTTTTTCGTGGGAGCAGTACTTC
CATQKGGFSWEQYF
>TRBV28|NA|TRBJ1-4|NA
TGTGCCAGCAGTACGATATACCGGGACATTGAAAAACTGTTTTTT
CASSTIYRDIEKLFF
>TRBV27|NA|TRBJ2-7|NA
TGTGCCAGCAGTTTATCGGGGGCCCACGAGCAGTACTTC
CASSLSGAHEQYF
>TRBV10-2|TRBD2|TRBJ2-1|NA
TGCGCCAGCAGTGATCTCAAACTAGCGGGGTTCTACAATGAGCAGTTCTTC
CASSDLKLAGFYNEQFF
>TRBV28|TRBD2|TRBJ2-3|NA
TGTGCCAGCAGACCATCTAGCGGGAGGGCCCCAGATACGCAGTATTTT
CASRPSSGRAPDTQYF
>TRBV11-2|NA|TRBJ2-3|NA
TGTGCCAGCAGGATGGACGGGGGAGGCACAGATACGCAGTATTTT
CASRMDGGGTDTQYF
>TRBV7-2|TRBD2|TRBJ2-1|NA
TGTGCCAGCAGCTTATCCAGGACTAGCGGACACAATGAGCAGTTCTTC
CASSLSRTSGHNEQFF
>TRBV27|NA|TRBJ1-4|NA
TGTGCCAGCAGGAGTGCCCCAAATGAAAAACTGTTTTTT
CASRSAPNEKLFF
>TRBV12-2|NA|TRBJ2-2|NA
TGTGCAAGTCGCTTAGCGTCTATAGCGGGAGGCGCCCCGAACACCGGGGAGCTGTTTTTT
CASRLASIAGGAPNTGELFF
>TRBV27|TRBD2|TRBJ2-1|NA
TGTGCCAGCCGGGGACTAGCGGAGGAGCAGTTCTTC
CASRGLAEEQFF
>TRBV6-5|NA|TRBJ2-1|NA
TGTGCCAGCAGTTACACCTCGGGCTACAATGAGCAGTTCTTC
CASSYTSGYNEQFF
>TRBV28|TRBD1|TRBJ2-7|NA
TGTGCCAGCACATCCCCCGGGACAGGGTCCTACGAGCAGTACTTC
CASTSPGTGSYEQYF
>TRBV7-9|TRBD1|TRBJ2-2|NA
TGTGCCAGCACCGGACAGGGATGGGTCGGGGAGCTGTTTTTT
CASTGQGWVGELFF
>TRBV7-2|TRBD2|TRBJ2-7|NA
TGTGCCAGCAGCTTAGAGCGGGGGGGTCCCTACGAGCAGTACTTC
CASSLERGGPYEQYF
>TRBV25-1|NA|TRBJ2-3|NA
TGTGCCAGCAGCTATACGAGCACAGATACGCAGTATTTT
CASSYTSTDTQYF
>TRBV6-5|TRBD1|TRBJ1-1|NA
TGTGCCAGCAGGCCTCAGGGGGCTGAAGCTTTCTTT
CASRPQGAEAFF
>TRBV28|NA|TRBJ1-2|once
TGTGCCAGCAGTTTACTCGGGAACTATGGCTACACCTTC
CASSLLGNYGYTF
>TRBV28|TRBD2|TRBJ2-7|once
TGTGCCAGCAGTACACTAGCGGGGGTTACCTACGAGCAGTACTTC
CASSTLAGVTYEQYF
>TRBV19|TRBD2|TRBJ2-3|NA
TGTGCCAGTAGTACCGGGACTAGCGGGAGTGGGGCAGATACGCAGTATTTT
CASSTGTSGSGADTQYF
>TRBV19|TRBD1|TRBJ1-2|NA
TGTGCCAGTAACCCCGTAGGGGGCGACTATGGCTACACCTTC
CASNPVGGDYGYTF
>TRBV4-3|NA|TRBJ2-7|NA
TGCGCCAGCAGCCAAGGCCGGGGTTACTACGAGCAGTACTTC
CASSQGRGYYEQYF
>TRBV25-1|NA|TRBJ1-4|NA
TGTGCCAGCAGTGAACCCAGGCCGGGGGAAAAACTGTTTTTT
CASSEPRPGEKLFF
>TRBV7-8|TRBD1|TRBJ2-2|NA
TGTGCCAGCAGCTTAGGGGCGAGGACAGGGGCCGGGGAGCTGTTTTTT
CASSLGARTGAGELFF